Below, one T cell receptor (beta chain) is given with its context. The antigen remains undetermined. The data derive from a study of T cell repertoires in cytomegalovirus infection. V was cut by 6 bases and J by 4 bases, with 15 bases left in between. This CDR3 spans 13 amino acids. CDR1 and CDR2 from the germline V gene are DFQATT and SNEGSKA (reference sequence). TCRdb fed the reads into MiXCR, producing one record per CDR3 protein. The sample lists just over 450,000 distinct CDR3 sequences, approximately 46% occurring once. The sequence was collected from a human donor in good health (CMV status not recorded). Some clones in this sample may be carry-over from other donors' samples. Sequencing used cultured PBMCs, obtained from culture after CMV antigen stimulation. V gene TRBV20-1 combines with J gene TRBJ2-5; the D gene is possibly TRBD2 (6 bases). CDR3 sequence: CSARRGRRETQYF. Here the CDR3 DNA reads TGCAGTGCAAGAAGAGGGAGGAGAGAGACCCAGTACTTC.